The rows below give T cell receptor beta chains drawn from one sample of a study of persistence of HIV-infected CD4 T cells. These receptors' targets are unknown. This table comes from immunoSEQ multiplex PCR, and its TCRdb copy is limited to in-frame clones, with some not included. Of just under 20,000 clones listed, 75% to 85% are singletons. This specimen consisted of CD4+ T cells sorted from PBMCs after approximately 20-hour stimulation, obtained from a patient who received antiretroviral therapy. The receptor source for this set is an adult man with HIV who was CMV-seropositive. Both conserved end residues are part of each CDR3. D genes are given only for firm matches. Only some rows state a clone size, as once, few, many or a class for expanded clones.

j_call clone_size d_call v_call cdr3_aa cdr3_nt
TRBJ2-7 few TRBD1 TRBV2 CASSHRDRAYEQYF TGTGCCAGCAGTCACCGGGACAGGGCGTACGAGCAGTACTTC
TRBJ2-7 - TRBD1 TRBV3-1/TRBV3-2 CASSPDRGYEQYF TGTGCCAGCAGCCCGGACAGGGGTTACGAGCAGTACTTC
TRBJ1-1 large TRBD1 TRBV12-3/TRBV12-4 CATRDRENTEAFF TGTGCCACCCGGGACAGGGAGAACACTGAAGCTTTCTTT
TRBJ1-5 - TRBD1 TRBV27 CASSFSSGQGNQPQHF TGTGCCAGCAGTTTTTCGTCGGGACAGGGAAATCAGCCCCAGCATTTT
TRBJ1-5 - - TRBV19 CATLGTGDGNQPQHF TGTGCCACTTTAGGAACGGGGGATGGCAATCAGCCCCAGCATTTT
TRBJ1-1 - - TRBV5-1 CASSRDNWMNTEAFF TGCGCCAGCAGCAGGGACAATTGGATGAACACTGAAGCTTTCTTT
TRBJ1-6 - TRBD1 TRBV6-5 CASNKGTGRNSPLHF TGTGCCAGCAATAAGGGGACAGGGCGAAATTCACCCCTCCACTTT
TRBJ1-5 few - TRBV9 CASSGTPNQPQHF TGTGCCAGCAGTGGGACCCCCAATCAGCCCCAGCATTTT
TRBJ1-2 few - TRBV7-9 CASSPPGPNYGYTF TGTGCCAGCAGCCCCCCCGGGCCCAACTATGGCTACACCTTC
TRBJ2-5 - TRBD2 TRBV24-1 CATSAGGGVQETQYF TGTGCCACCAGTGCGGGCGGGGGGGTCCAAGAGACCCAGTACTTC
TRBJ1-6 - - TRBV3-1/TRBV3-2 CASSQDGGNSPLHF TGTGCCAGCAGCCAAGATGGGGGAAACTCACCCCTCCACTTT
TRBJ1-3 few - TRBV5-1 CASSIDGNTIYF TGCGCCAGCAGCATAGACGGAAACACCATATATTTT
TRBJ1-6 - - TRBV9 CASSESSYNSPLHF TGTGCCAGCAGTGAAAGCTCCTATAATTCACCCCTCCACTTT
TRBJ1-2 - - TRBV3-1/TRBV3-2 CASSQDNPPGNYGYTF TGTGCCAGCAGCCAAGATAACCCCCCAGGGAACTATGGCTACACCTTC
TRBJ1-1 once - TRBV7-9 CASTFGGSASRVTEAFF TGTGCCAGCACTTTTGGGGGTTCGGCCTCGAGGGTGACTGAAGCTTTCTTT
TRBJ1-2 once - TRBV15 CATSGYLGGYTF TGTGCCACCAGCGGGTACTTAGGAGGCTACACCTTC
TRBJ1-2 - - TRBV5-4 CASSLGGGTEEYITF TGTGCCAGCAGCTTGGGGGGAGGGACCGAAGAATATATCACCTTC
TRBJ1-1 - TRBD1 TRBV30 CAWSGPSGGTEAFF TGTGCCTGGAGTGGCCCGTCAGGGGGCACTGAAGCTTTCTTT
TRBJ2-7 few - TRBV7-9 CASSLYSDYEQYF TGTGCCAGCAGCTTATACAGCGACTACGAGCAGTACTTC
TRBJ1-2 - - TRBV7-9 CASSLARGTNYGYTF TGTGCCAGCAGCTTAGCGAGGGGCACGAACTATGGCTACACCTTC
TRBJ1-6 - - TRBV6-5 CASSKETMNSPLHF TGTGCCAGCAGTAAGGAAACAATGAATTCACCCCTCCACTTT
TRBJ1-5 once TRBD1 TRBV27 CASSQDRGGQPQHF TGTGCCAGCAGTCAGGACAGGGGGGGGCAGCCCCAGCATTTT
TRBJ1-1 once - TRBV5-1 CASSSQGSTEAFF TGCGCCAGCAGCTCCCAGGGATCCACTGAAGCTTTCTTT
TRBJ1-6 once - TRBV6-1 CASSEDQGWNSPLHF TGTGCCAGCAGTGAAGACCAGGGGTGGAATTCACCCCTCCACTTT
TRBJ1-6 - - TRBV6-5 CASSPEAGSPLHF TGTGCCAGCAGTCCCGAGGCCGGTTCACCCCTCCACTTT
TRBJ1-6 - - TRBV5-4 CASSELGQGLAPLHF TGTGCCAGCAGTGAGTTGGGGCAGGGACTTGCACCCCTCCACTTT
TRBJ2-3 once - TRBV7-3 CASSQGSADTQYF TGTGCCAGCAGCCAGGGAAGCGCAGATACGCAGTATTTT
TRBJ2-3 - - TRBV21-1 CARDDRVTDTQYF TGTGCCAGGGACGACAGGGTCACAGATACGCAGTATTTT
TRBJ2-7 - TRBD1 TRBV29-1 CSVEAGRDREAYEQYF TGCAGCGTTGAAGCGGGCCGGGACAGGGAAGCCTACGAGCAGTACTTC
TRBJ1-5 once TRBD1 TRBV3-1/TRBV3-2 CASSQDRVNQPQHF TGTGCCAGCAGCCAGGACAGGGTAAATCAGCCCCAGCATTTT
TRBJ2-7 - - TRBV18 CASSPRTASEQYF TGTGCCAGCTCACCCCGGACAGCTTCCGAGCAGTACTTC
TRBJ2-1 - - TRBV7-9 CASSQGGSYNEQFF TGTGCCAGCTCTCAGGGAGGATCCTACAATGAGCAGTTCTTC
TRBJ1-4 - TRBD1 TRBV6-6 CASSYPGQTNEKLFF TGTGCCAGCAGCTATCCGGGACAGACTAATGAAAAACTGTTTTTT
TRBJ1-1 few - TRBV18 CASSPGSWGNTEAFF TGTGCCAGCTCACCAGGGAGTTGGGGGAACACTGAAGCTTTCTTT
TRBJ1-2 medium-sized TRBD1 TRBV19 CASSMGQANGYTF TGTGCCAGTAGTATGGGACAGGCTAATGGCTACACCTTC